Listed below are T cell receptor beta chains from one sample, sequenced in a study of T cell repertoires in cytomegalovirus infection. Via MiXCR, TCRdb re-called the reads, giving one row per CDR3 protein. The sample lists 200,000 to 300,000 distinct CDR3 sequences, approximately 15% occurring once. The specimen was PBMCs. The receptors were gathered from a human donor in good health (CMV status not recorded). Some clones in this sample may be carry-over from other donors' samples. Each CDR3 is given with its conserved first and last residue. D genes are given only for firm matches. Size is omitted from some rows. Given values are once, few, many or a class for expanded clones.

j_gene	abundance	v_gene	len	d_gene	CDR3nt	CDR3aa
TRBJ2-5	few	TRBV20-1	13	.	TGCAGTGCTAGAGTCTTCGCAGTGGAGACCCAGTACTTC	CSARVFAVETQYF
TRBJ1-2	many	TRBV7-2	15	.	TGTGCCAGCAGCTTAGCGGCCGGACAGCAGTATGGCTACACCTTC	CASSLAAGQQYGYTF
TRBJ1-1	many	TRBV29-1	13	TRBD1	TGCAGCGTTGGGCCGACAGGGCACACTGAAGCTTTCTTT	CSVGPTGHTEAFF
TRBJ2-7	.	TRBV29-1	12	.	TGCAGCGTGGCTAATATAGGGGTCGAGCAGTACTTC	CSVANIGVEQYF
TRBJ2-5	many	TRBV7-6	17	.	TGTGCCAGCAGCTTAGCGCTTCGGACACAAAGCCAAGAGACCCAGTACTTC	CASSLALRTQSQETQYF
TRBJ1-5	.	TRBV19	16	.	TGTGCCAGTAGTCCCCGGGGCCAGGGATTGGGTCAGCCCCAGCATTTT	CASSPRGQGLGQPQHF
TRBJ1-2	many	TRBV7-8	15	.	TGTGCCAGCAGCTTAAATCACTTGGCTGGCTATGGCTACACCTTC	CASSLNHLAGYGYTF
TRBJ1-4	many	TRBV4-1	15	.	TGCGCCAGCAGCCAAGTACAGGTTCTAAATGAAGGACTGTTTTTT	CASSQVQVLNEGLFF
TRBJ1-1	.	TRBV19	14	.	TGTGCCAGTAGTATTTGGGGCCAGAACACTGAAGCTTTCTTT	CASSIWGQNTEAFF
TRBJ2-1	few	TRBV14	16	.	TGTGCCAGCAGCCAAGTTCCGGGGAGCTCCTACAATGAGCAGTTCTTC	CASSQVPGSSYNEQFF
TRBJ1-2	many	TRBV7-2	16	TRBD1	TGTGCCAGCAGCTTATCATTCGTCGACAGGGCCTATGGCTACACCTTC	CASSLSFVDRAYGYTF
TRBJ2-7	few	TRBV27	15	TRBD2	TGTGCCAGCCGGTCGGGAGCGGGATTACTCTCCGAGCAGTACTTC	CASRSGAGLLSEQYF
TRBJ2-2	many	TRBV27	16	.	TGTGCCAGCACCCCGACCGTCTGGGGGATTACCGGGGAGCTGTTTTTT	CASTPTVWGITGELFF
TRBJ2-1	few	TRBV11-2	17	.	TGTGCCAGCAGCTTAGTCGGTCGGGAGCAGGCCCGTATTGGGCAGTTCTTC	CASSLVGREQARIGQFF
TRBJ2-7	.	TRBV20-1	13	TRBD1	TGCAGTGCTAGCCGGGACAGTTTAACGGAGCAGTACTTC	CSASRDSLTEQYF
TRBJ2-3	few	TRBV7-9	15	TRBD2	TGTGCCAGCAGCTTTAGCGGGAGTGGAACAGATACGCAGTATTTT	CASSFSGSGTDTQYF
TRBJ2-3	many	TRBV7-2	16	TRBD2	TGTGCCAGCACCCGTGGGGCGGGAGCCCACACAGATACGCAGTATTTT	CASTRGAGAHTDTQYF
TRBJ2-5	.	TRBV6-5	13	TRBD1	TGTGCCAGCGGGACAGGGGTCCAAGAGACCCAGTACTTC	CASGTGVQETQYF
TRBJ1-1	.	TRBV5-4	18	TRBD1	TGTGCCAGCAGCTTGGTGGGGACAGGGGCTCCAGGGGACACTGAAGCTTTCTTT	CASSLVGTGAPGDTEAFF
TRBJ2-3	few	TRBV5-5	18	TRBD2	TGTGCCAGCAGCCCCCGGGGGGGAGGAAGCGGGGGCACAGATACGCAGTATTTT	CASSPRGGGSGGTDTQYF
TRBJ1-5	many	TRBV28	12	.	TGTGCCAGCAGTCTCCTCAATCAGCCCCAGCATTTT	CASSLLNQPQHF
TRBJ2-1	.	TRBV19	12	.	TGTGCCAGTAGTATTTTTGGTGATGAGCAGTTCTTC	CASSIFGDEQFF
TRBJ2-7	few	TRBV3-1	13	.	TGTGCCAGCAGCCTTCGGACAGACTACGAGCAGTACTTC	CASSLRTDYEQYF
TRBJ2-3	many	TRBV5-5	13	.	TGTGCCAGCAGCTTGGACCCCCGAGATACGCAGTATTTT	CASSLDPRDTQYF
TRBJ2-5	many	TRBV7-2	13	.	TGTGCCAGCAGCTTCGGGATTCAAGAGACCCAGTACTTC	CASSFGIQETQYF
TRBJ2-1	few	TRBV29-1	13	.	TGCAGCGTTGGTCTGGGAGGCCGAAATGAGCAGTTCTTC	CSVGLGGRNEQFF
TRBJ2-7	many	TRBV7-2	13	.	TGTGCCAGCAGCTTAACAAGAGTCTACGAGCAGTACTTC	CASSLTRVYEQYF
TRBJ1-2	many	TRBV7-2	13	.	TGTGCCAGCAGCGCCGGACAGCACTATGGCTACACCTTC	CASSAGQHYGYTF
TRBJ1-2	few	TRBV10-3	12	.	TGTGCCATCAGTGGGGAGGGCTATGGCTACACCTTC	CAISGEGYGYTF
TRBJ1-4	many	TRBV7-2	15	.	TGTGCCAGCAGCGATACGGGACCGCGGCAAGGAAAACTGTTTTTT	CASSDTGPRQGKLFF
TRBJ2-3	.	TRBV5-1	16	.	TGCGCCAGCAGCTTGGATCTCCCAGGGGGCACAGATACGCAGTATTTT	CASSLDLPGGTDTQYF
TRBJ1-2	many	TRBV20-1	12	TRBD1	TGCAGTGCGGGACAGGGGAACTATGGCTACACCTTC	CSAGQGNYGYTF
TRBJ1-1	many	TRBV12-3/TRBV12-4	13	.	TGTGCCAGCAGTTTTTCAGGGCTGACTGAAGCTTTCTTT	CASSFSGLTEAFF
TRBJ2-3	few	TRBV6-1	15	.	TGTGCCAGCAGTGAAATGGACGGAAGCACAGATACGCAGTATTTT	CASSEMDGSTDTQYF
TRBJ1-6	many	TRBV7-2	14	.	TGTGCCAGCAGCTTAATAAAATCAGGGTCACCCCTCCACTTT	CASSLIKSGSPLHF
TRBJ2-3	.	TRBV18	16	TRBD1	TGTGCCAGCTCATCGACAGGGGGAACTAGCACAGATACGCAGTATTTT	CASSSTGGTSTDTQYF
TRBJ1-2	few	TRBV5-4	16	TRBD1	TGTGCCAGCAGCGGCCAGGGAGACAGGGAGGTTCAGGGCTACACCTTC	CASSGQGDREVQGYTF
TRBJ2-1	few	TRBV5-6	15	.	TGTGCCAGCAGCTGGGACGGGGAGTCCTACAATGAGCAGTTCTTC	CASSWDGESYNEQFF
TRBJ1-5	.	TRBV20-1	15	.	TGCAGTGCTAGACCAGGGGTGGTTGGCAATCAGCCCCAGCATTTT	CSARPGVVGNQPQHF
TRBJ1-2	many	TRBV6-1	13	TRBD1	TGTGCCAGCAGACCAGGGGGCGCGGGGGGCTACACCTTC	CASRPGGAGGYTF
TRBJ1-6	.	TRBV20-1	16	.	TGCAGTGCTAGCCCAGGGGTTAGCTCCTATAATTCACCCCTCCACTTT	CSASPGVSSYNSPLHF
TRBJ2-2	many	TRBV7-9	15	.	TGTGCCAGCAGCCGACAGGCTGGAAACACCGGGGAGCTGTTTTTT	CASSRQAGNTGELFF
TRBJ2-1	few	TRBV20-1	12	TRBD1	TGCAGTGCTCGCCGGGACAGTGGGCATCAGTTCTTC	CSARRDSGHQFF
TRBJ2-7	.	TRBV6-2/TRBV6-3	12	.	TGTGCCAGCAAGGACTATCCATACGAGCAGTACTTC	CASKDYPYEQYF
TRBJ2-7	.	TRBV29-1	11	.	TGCAGCGTAAGCGGTCTCTACGAGCAGTACTTC	CSVSGLYEQYF
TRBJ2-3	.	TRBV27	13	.	TGTGCCAGCAGTATCCACAGTGTTCATACGCAGTATTTT	CASSIHSVHTQYF
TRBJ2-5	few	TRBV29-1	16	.	TGCAGCGTTGAAGGGGGCCCAACAGACCCCCAAGAGACCCAGTACTTC	CSVEGGPTDPQETQYF
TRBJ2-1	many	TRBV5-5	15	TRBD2	TGTGCCAGCAGCTTGGATGGCGGGGGTATCTATGAGCAGTTCTTC	CASSLDGGGIYEQFF
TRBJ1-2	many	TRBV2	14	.	TGTGCCAGCAGTGAGGGAGGAGATCACTATGGCTACACCTTC	CASSEGGDHYGYTF
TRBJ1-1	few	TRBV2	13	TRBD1	TGTGCCAGCAGCCAGGGACAGGGGTTGGAAGCTTTCTTT	CASSQGQGLEAFF
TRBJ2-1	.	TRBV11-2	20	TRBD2	TGTGCCAGCAGCTTAGATCGCCGGGGGGTTGCGGCGAGCTCCTACAATGAGCAGTTCTTC	CASSLDRRGVAASSYNEQFF
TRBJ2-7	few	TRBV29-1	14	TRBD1	TGCAGCGTAGGGGACAGGCTTAGCTCCTACGAGCAGTACTTC	CSVGDRLSSYEQYF